What follows is one T cell receptor (beta chain) and its context. This sample is part of a study of blood T cell repertoires in COVID-19. Overall study context: Researchers got acute and convalescent COVID-19 samples from the United States, Italy and Spain. Sources were T cells, B-cell-depleted T cells, or PBMCs; the material itself was cDNA or gDNA.

Per the original methods: By means of reference gene primer amplification, nucleated cell counts were estimated. The method was immunoSEQ multiplex PCR; TCRdb's version includes in-frame clones alone and lacks a portion of them. Clone size and V and J calls were adopted from that table, with D and trimming inferred from the DNA. The table shows some 150,000 clones, with approximately 83% occurring only once. After removal of 0 bases from V and 7 bases from J, the junction contained 5 bases not matched to a gene. The CDR3 has 14 residues. Germline CDR1 and CDR2: SGHNT and YYREEE (reference sequence). This chain connects TRBV5-4 to TRBJ2-7; 9 bases are shared with TRBD1. The clonotype comes from a human donor with acute or convalescent COVID-19. The donor label of this sample is uncertain. The specimen was peripheral blood. The CDR3 coding sequence is TGTGCCAGCAGCTTGGTACAGGGGGCAGAAGAGCAGTACTTC. It yields the protein CASSLVQGAEEQYF. The variable domain in full, with the rest retrieved from reference TRBV5-4 and TRBJ2-7, is ETGVTQSPTHLIKTRGQQVTLRCSSQSGHNTVSWYQQALGQGPQFIFQYYREEENGRGNFPPRFSGLQFPNYSSELNVNALELDDSALYLCASSLVQGAEEQYFGPGTRLTVT.